This T cell receptor (beta chain) was observed in a study of cytomegalovirus exposure and HLA in healthy donors (dated by TCRdb to about 2017). For the wider study: According to a later analysis, the roughly 120 validation repertoires were produced on the same platform as the 600 to 850 repertoires of the first cohort. The study aimed to test whether cataloging public T cell receptors could reveal signatures of past pathogen exposure. Besides the first cohort of 666 subjects, a separate validation cohort made up of about 120 different subjects was used. The study combined high-throughput TCR immunosequencing, statistical association of individual TCRs with disease status, and machine learning to predict cytomegalovirus infection status. The full study reports these points: In a later analysis, TCRs clustered in the first cohort were found to also tend to co-occur in the roughly 120 validation repertoires, with about 93% of cluster scores above 0. A few of the identified cytomegalovirus-associated TCR beta chains were confirmed in vitro to be specific for cytomegalovirus antigens. Most TCR sequences were observed very rarely across donors, whereas some public TCRs were present in many individuals. The classifier was reported to diagnose cytomegalovirus status with high specificity and sensitivity in both the original cohort and the validation cohort. In the study, approximately 160 TCR beta chains were listed as associated with cytomegalovirus. A later analysis had no HLA typing for the validation cohort, so co-occurrence there was scored across all 110 or so repertoires. According to the authors, the approach could potentially be generalized to other disease states and immunological phenotypes.

Remarks on this clone: Its antigen has not been determined. No quality values exist for individual bases; no much larger clone is one base distant.

The library was built by means of the immunoSEQ multiplex PCR assay. In the source study's methods: A statistical classification framework was developed to diagnose cytomegalovirus status using the catalog of TCR beta chain sequences. TCRdb took this table from immuneACCESS and kept in-frame rearrangements with V and J called. Such tables lack part of the clones; where checked against another copy, unresolved V genes explain under half of the gap, and the rest is unexplained. The V and J calls and the clone size are those of that table, but D and trimming were determined from the DNA. This sample holds roughly 220,000 clones; 75% to 95% were observed only once. About 1% of the sample is taken by the ten largest. CDR1 and CDR2 are drawn from the germline V gene (reference sequence): MNHEY, SMNVEV. From the cysteine through the phenylalanine, the CDR3 covers 14 amino acids. Only the CDR3 part of the read is kept: 42 bases, read in frame from the first base. V sheds 6 bases and J sheds 2 bases, leaving 14 bases between their ends.

The donors were included in the validation cohort of roughly 130 subjects, a group kept apart from the approximately 690-subject first cohort. The receptor was derived from a woman aged 18-35 years in good health and CMV-seronegative. Sequencing was done on a sample of PBMCs. This sequence uses TRBV27 and TRBJ2-7; the D gene is perhaps TRBD1, on 5 matching bases. The CDR3 amino acid sequence is: CASSRYDRTYEQYF. The DNA is as follows: TGTGCCAGCAGCCGGTACGACAGAACCTACGAGCAGTACTTC.